The 9 T cell receptor beta chains below come from one sample, sequenced in a study of T cells in Graves' hyperthyroidism and ophthalmopathy. Using RNA transcripts as the source, TCR beta CDR3 regions were amplified. A set of HTBI primers served as the primers for a first-round RT-PCR of the TCR CDR3. TCRdb re-called the multiplex PCR reads through MiXCR, storing one row per CDR3 protein. The table has 200,000 to 250,000 distinct CDR3 sequences, about 15% seen once; the top ten hold roughly 49%. Material for sequencing was blood. The receptor source for this set is a woman between 45 and 60 years old with Graves' hyperthyroidism.

The sample holds a few counts of this clonotype. The chain uses TRBV15 and TRBJ1-2; the match to TRBD1 covers 7 bases. Germline trimming cut 6 bases from V and 2 bases from J; bases unmatched to any gene: 3. Germline CDR1 is LNHNV and CDR2 is YYDKDF (reference sequence). The CDR3 runs to 13 residues. CDR3 nucleotide sequence: TGTGCCACCAGTTGGGGACAGAACTATGGCTACACCTTC. It encodes CATSWGQNYGYTF.

A note on this clonotype: Since the CDR3 does not end with the conserved phenylalanine or tryptophan, this likely comes from a read error. This sequence joins TRBV18 and TRBJ1-1; D is unclear. The germline V gene has CDR1 KGHSH and CDR2 LQKENI. The CDR3 covers 15 residues. Between the trimmed V and J ends, which lost 3 bases and 0 bases, there was a span of 11 bases. CDR3 coding DNA: TGTGCCAGCTCACCCCCCGGACGTATGAACACTGAAGCTTTCTCT. As protein: CASSPPGRMNTEAFS.

The rearrangement uses TRBV5-4 and TRBJ2-1, with 10 bases identical to TRBD2. Germline V lookup: CDR1 SGHNT, CDR2 YYREEE (reference sequence). Trimming cost V 0 bases and J 8 bases; bases outside gene matches: 14. CDR3 size: 18 residues. CDR3: CASSLADIAGGPGDEQFF. In DNA, the CDR3 is TGTGCCAGCAGCTTGGCCGACATAGCGGGAGGCCCGGGGGATGAGCAGTTCTTC.

This clonotype showed up many times. The chain employs TRBV28 and TRBJ1-2; 9 bases match TRBD1. The CDR3 runs to 15 residues. Germline CDR1 is MDHEN and CDR2 is SYDVKM. Germline trimming cut 3 bases from V and 3 bases from J; bases unmatched to any gene: 5. DNA of the CDR3: TGTGCCAGCAGTTTCGGGACAGGGAGGGACTATGGCTACACCTTC. Its protein is CASSFGTGRDYGYTF.

This rearrangement joins TRBV6-5 to TRBJ1-6, with TRBD1 identical over 7 bases. The V gene's germline CDR1 is MNHEY and CDR2 SVGAGI. The length of the CDR3 is 14 residues. V lost 4 bases and J lost 12; bases outside the gene matches: 9. CDR3 loop: CASSSSSGGIPLHF. For the CDR3, the DNA is TGTGCCAGCAGTTCGTCGTCAGGGGGGATACCCCTCCACTTT.

The chain carries TRBV20-1 and TRBJ1-1; unclear D gene. V was shortened by 6 bases and J by 1 base, with 18 bases between the two germline ends. The CDR3 runs to 15 residues. Germline V gene sequence: CDR1 DFQATT, CDR2 SNEGSKA (reference sequence). CDR3 protein: CSAPAPAVTNTEAFF. For the CDR3, the DNA is TGCAGTGCGCCGGCCCCCGCAGTCACGAACACTGAAGCTTTCTTT.

This clonotype appeared many times. The rearrangement links TRBV10-1 to TRBJ2-5; D possibly corresponds to TRBD1 (5 bases). Germline loops: CDR1 WNHNN, CDR2 SYGVQD (reference sequence). The CDR3 has 14 amino acids. V lost 2 bases to trimming and J lost 2 bases, with 9 bases between them. The CDR3 DNA reads TGCGCCAGCAGTGAGACAGGCGTACAAGAGACCCAGTACTTC. Protein sequence: CASSETGVQETQYF.

The chain has TRBV5-4 and TRBJ2-1; TRBD2 matches 16 bases. In germline, CDR1 is SGHNT, CDR2 YYREEE (reference sequence). The J segment lost 9 bases and the V segment lost 3 bases, leaving 6 bases of the junction unmatched. The CDR3 spans 16 residues. CDR3 amino acids: CASSSGLAGGRGEQFF. The CDR3 region has the DNA TGTGCCAGCAGCTCGGGACTAGCGGGAGGGAGGGGTGAGCAGTTCTTC.

The CDR3 DNA reads TGTGCTAGTGGTTTAATAGACAATCAGCCCCAGCATTTT. Translated: CASGLIDNQPQHF. The rearrangement uses TRBV12-5 and TRBJ1-5; D is undetermined. CDR3 length equals 13 residues. CDR1 is LGHNT, CDR2 FRNRAP, per germline. Between the trimmed V and J ends, which lost 3 bases and 3 bases, there was a span of 6 bases.